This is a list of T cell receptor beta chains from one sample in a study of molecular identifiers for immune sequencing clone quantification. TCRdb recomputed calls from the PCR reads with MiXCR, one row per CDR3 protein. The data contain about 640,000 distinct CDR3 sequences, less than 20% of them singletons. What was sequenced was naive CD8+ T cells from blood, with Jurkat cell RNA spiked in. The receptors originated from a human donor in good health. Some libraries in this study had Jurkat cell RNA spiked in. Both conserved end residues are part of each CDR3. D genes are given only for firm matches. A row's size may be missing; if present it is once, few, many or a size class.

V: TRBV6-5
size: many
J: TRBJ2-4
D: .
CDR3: CASSNDPENIQYF
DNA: TGTGCCAGCAGTAACGACCCCGAAAACATTCAGTACTTC

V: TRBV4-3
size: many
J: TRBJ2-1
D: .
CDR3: CASSQDSASYNEQFF
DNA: TGCGCCAGCAGCCAAGACAGCGCCTCCTACAATGAGCAGTTCTTC

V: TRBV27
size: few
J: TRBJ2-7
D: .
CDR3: CASSSRRPKGAYEQYF
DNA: TGTGCCAGCAGTAGCCGGAGGCCTAAAGGAGCCTACGAGCAGTACTTC

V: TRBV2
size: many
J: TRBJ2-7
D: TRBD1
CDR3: CASTRTGLSYEQYF
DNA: TGTGCCAGCACTAGGACAGGGCTCTCCTACGAGCAGTACTTC

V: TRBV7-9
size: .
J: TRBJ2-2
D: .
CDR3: CASGLAPANTGELFF
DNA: TGTGCCAGCGGCTTAGCTCCAGCCAACACCGGGGAGCTGTTTTTT

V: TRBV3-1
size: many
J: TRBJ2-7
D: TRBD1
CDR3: CASSPGTGEAEQYF
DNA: TGTGCCAGCAGCCCTGGGACAGGGGAAGCCGAGCAGTACTTC

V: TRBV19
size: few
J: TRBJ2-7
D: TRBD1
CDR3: CASSRGQGALYEQYF
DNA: TGTGCCAGCAGCCGCGGACAGGGGGCCTTGTACGAGCAGTACTTC

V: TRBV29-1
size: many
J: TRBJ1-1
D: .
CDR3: CSLRDGTEAFF
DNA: TGCAGTCTTAGAGATGGAACTGAAGCTTTCTTT

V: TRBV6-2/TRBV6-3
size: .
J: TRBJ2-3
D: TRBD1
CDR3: CASSPQTGLDTQCF
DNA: TGTGCCAGCAGCCCCCAGACAGGGTTAGATACGCAGTGTTTT

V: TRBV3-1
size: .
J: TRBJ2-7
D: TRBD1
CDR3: CASSQYGQGSYEQYF
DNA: TGTGCCAGCAGCCAATACGGACAGGGATCCTACGAGCAGTACTTC

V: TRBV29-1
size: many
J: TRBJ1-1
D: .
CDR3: CSVQRNTEAFF
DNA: TGCAGCGTCCAGAGGAACACTGAAGCTTTCTTT

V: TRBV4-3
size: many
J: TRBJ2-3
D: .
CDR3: CASSQDVETVGGTDTQYF
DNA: TGCGCCAGCAGCCAAGATGTCGAGACAGTCGGGGGCACAGATACGCAGTATTTT

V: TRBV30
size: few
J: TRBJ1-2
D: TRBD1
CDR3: CAWSWDSLNYGYTF
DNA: TGTGCCTGGAGTTGGGACAGTCTTAACTATGGCTACACCTTC

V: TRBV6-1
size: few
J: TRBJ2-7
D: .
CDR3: CASSELGISYEQYF
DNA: TGTGCCAGCAGTGAATTGGGAATTTCCTACGAGCAGTACTTC

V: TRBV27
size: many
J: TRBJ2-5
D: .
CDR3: CASSLWRGETQYF
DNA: TGTGCCAGCAGTTTATGGCGGGGTGAGACCCAGTACTTC

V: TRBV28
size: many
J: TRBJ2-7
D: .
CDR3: CASGNSYEQYF
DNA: TGTGCCAGCGGGAACTCCTACGAGCAGTACTTC

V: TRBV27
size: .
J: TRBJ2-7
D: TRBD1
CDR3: CASSEVRAQGPYEQYF
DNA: TGTGCCAGCAGCGAAGTTCGAGCACAGGGGCCCTACGAGCAGTACTTC

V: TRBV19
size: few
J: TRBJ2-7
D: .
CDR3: CASSIDGAGAYEQYF
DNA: TGTGCCAGTAGTATAGATGGGGCAGGAGCCTACGAGCAGTACTTC

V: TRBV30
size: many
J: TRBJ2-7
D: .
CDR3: CAWSVGPRAYEQYF
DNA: TGTGCCTGGAGTGTAGGACCACGGGCCTACGAGCAGTACTTC

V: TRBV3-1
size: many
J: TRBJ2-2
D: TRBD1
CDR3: CASSQETGFHLNTGELFF
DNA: TGTGCCAGCAGCCAAGAGACAGGGTTCCACTTGAACACCGGGGAGCTGTTTTTT

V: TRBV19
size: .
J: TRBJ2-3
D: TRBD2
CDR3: CASSIIAGELSDTQYF
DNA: TGTGCCAGTAGTATAATAGCGGGAGAACTTTCAGATACGCAGTATTTT

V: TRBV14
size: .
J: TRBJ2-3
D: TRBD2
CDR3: CASSQEDSGKGADTQYF
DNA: TGTGCCAGCAGCCAAGAAGATAGCGGGAAGGGCGCAGATACGCAGTATTTT

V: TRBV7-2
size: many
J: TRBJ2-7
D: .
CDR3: CASSRDVSPYEQYF
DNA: TGTGCCAGCAGCCGGGACGTCAGTCCCTACGAGCAGTACTTC

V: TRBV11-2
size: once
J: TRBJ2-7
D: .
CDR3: CASSSLGYPHEQYF
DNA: TGTGCCAGCAGCTCCCTAGGGTACCCACACGAGCAGTACTTC

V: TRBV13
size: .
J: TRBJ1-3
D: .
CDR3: CASTLPSSGNTIYF
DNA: TGTGCCAGCACCTTACCGAGCTCTGGAAACACCATATATTTT

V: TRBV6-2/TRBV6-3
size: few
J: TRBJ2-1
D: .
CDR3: CASTPLRGIRGKDNEQFF
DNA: TGTGCCAGCACCCCACTCCGGGGGATACGGGGAAAAGACAATGAGCAGTTCTTC

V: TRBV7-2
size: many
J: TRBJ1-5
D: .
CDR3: CASSLELYSNQPQHF
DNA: TGTGCCAGCAGCTTAGAACTGTATAGCAATCAGCCCCAGCATTTT

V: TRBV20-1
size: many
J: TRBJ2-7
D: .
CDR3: CSARSLGVYEQYF
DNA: TGCAGTGCTAGAAGCCTGGGGGTCTACGAGCAGTACTTC

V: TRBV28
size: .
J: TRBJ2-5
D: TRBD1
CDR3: CASSLWTGAQETQCF
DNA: TGTGCCAGCAGTTTGTGGACAGGGGCCCAAGAGACCCAGTGCTTC

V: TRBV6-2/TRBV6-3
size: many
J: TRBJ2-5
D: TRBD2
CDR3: CASSYGGLAGAAGETQYF
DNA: TGTGCCAGCAGTTACGGAGGACTAGCGGGAGCAGCGGGTGAGACCCAGTACTTC

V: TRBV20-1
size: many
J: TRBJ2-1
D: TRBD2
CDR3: CSARDLAGVYNEQFF
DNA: TGCAGTGCTAGAGATCTAGCGGGGGTATACAATGAGCAGTTCTTC

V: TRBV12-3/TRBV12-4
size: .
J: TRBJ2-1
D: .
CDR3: CASTLNYNEQFF
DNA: TGTGCCAGCACCCTGAACTACAATGAGCAGTTCTTC

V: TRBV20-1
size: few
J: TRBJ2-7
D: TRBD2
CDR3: CSARDLGGLVGAYVYEQYF
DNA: TGCAGTGCTAGAGATCTTGGGGGACTAGTGGGAGCATACGTTTACGAGCAGTACTTC